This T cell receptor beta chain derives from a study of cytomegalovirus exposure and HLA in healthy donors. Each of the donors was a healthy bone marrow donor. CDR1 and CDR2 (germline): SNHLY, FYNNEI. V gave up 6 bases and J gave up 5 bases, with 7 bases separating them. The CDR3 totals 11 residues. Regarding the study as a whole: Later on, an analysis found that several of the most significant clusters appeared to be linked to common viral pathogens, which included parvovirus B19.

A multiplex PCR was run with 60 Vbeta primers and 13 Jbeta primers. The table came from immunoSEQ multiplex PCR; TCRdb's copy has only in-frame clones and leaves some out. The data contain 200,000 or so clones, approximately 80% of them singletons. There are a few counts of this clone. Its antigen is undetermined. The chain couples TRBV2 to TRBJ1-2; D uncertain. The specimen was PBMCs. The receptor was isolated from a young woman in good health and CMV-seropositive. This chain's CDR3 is CASSYEYGYTF. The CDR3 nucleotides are TGTGCCAGCAGCTACGAATATGGCTACACCTTC.